There are many counts of the clone carrying this TCR delta chain. Its antigen is not known. The mismatch at residue 17 between this DNA's translation and the TCRdb protein of a much larger clone likely reflects a read error; the protein shown is translated from the DNA. The data were obtained in a study of γδ T cells in repeated Plasmodium falciparum infection. For the study at large: Sampling occurred at baseline, pre-infection for selected infections, and 21 days post-infection.

Vgamma9/Vdelta2+ and Vdelta2-negative gammadelta T cells were flow-sorted from PBMC for bulk sequencing. The CDR3 spans 19 residues. Germline values: CDR1 TSWWSYY, CDR2 QGS. Regarding the study as a whole: Waves of new clonotype selection appeared after repeated controlled infections in Vdelta2-negative, largely Vdelta1+, gammadelta T cells.

TCRdb reran clone calling via CATT on the multiplex PCR reads. This sample has tens of thousands of delta-chain clones; roughly 0.9% occur once, and the top ten carry around 9.6%. The clonotype was recovered from a pool of human donors (malaria-infected and uninfected, not separated). Material: gamma-delta T cells from blood. The V gene is TRDV1, but the J gene lacks a call; TRDD3 reflects the table's D call only, with no check against the DNA. The CDR3 DNA follows: TGTGCTCTTGGGGAACACACTTCCCTCTGGGGGATACACGCCGATAAACCCATCTTT. Translating gives CALGEHTSLWGIHADKPIF.